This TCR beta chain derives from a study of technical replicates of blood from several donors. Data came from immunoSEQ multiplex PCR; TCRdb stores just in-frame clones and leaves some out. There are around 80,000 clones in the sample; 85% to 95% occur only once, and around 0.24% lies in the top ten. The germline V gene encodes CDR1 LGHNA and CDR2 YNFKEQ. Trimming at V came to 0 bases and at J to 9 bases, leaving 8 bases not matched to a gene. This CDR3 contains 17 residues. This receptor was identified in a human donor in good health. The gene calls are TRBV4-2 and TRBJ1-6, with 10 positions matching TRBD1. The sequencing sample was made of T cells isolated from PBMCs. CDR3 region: CASSQDPAGTGVSPLHF. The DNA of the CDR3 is TGTGCCAGCAGCCAAGACCCAGCCGGGACAGGGGTTTCACCCCTCCACTTT.